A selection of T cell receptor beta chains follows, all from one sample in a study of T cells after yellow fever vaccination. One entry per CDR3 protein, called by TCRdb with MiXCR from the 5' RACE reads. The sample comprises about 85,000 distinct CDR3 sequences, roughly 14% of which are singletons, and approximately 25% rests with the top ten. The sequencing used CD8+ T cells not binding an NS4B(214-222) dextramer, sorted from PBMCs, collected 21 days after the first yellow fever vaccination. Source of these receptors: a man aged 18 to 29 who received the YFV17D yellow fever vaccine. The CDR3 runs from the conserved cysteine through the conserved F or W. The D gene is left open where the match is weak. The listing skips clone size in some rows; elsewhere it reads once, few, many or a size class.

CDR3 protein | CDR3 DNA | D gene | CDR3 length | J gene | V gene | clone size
CASSNTPGHLYEQYF | TGTGCCAGCAGCAATACCCCGGGACACCTCTACGAGCAGTACTTC | . | 15 | TRBJ2-7 | TRBV6-1 | .
CAISDPGQGNTEAFF | TGTGCCATCAGTGACCCGGGACAGGGGAACACTGAAGCTTTCTTT | TRBD1 | 15 | TRBJ1-1 | TRBV10-3 | few
CASRPGGLGYNSPLHF | TGTGCCAGCAGGCCTGGGGGATTAGGGTATAATTCACCCCTCCACTTT | . | 16 | TRBJ1-6 | TRBV27 | few
CASANARSSYNEQFF | TGTGCCAGTGCGAACGCCCGCAGCTCCTACAATGAGCAGTTCTTC | . | 15 | TRBJ2-1 | TRBV12-3/TRBV12-4 | .
CSASTEIHYNEQFF | TGCAGTGCTAGCACGGAAATCCATTACAATGAGCAGTTCTTC | . | 14 | TRBJ2-1 | TRBV20-1 | few
CSAPGTSGGVSYNEQFF | TGCAGTGCTCCCGGGACTAGCGGGGGAGTCTCCTACAATGAGCAGTTCTTC | TRBD2 | 17 | TRBJ2-1 | TRBV20-1 | few
CASREGRNTEAFF | TGTGCCAGTCGAGAGGGGAGGAACACTGAAGCTTTCTTT | . | 13 | TRBJ1-1 | TRBV19 | few
CSGDTGTEAFF | TGCAGCGGCGACACGGGGACTGAAGCTTTCTTT | . | 11 | TRBJ1-1 | TRBV29-1 | .
CSVPRETQYF | TGCAGTGTCCCCAGGGAAACGCAGTATTTT | . | 10 | TRBJ2-3 | TRBV20-1 | many
CASRLDRRTYNSPLHF | TGTGCCAGCAGATTGGACAGGAGGACCTATAATTCACCCCTCCACTTT | TRBD1 | 16 | TRBJ1-6 | TRBV2 | few
CASSSGWGNEKLFF | TGTGCCAGCAGTTCGGGTTGGGGTAATGAAAAACTGTTTTTT | . | 14 | TRBJ1-4 | TRBV27 | few
CASSSPPSRQETQYF | TGTGCCAGCAGCTCCCCGCCAAGTCGGCAAGAGACCCAGTACTTC | . | 15 | TRBJ2-5 | TRBV7-2 | .
CASSQASGNTGELFF | TGCGCCAGCAGCCAAGCTAGCGGCAACACCGGGGAGCTGTTTTTT | TRBD2 | 15 | TRBJ2-2 | TRBV4-1 | .
CASSLVPPTGHFTDTQYF | TGTGCCAGCAGCTTAGTACCTCCAACCGGACACTTCACAGATACGCAGTATTTT | . | 18 | TRBJ2-3 | TRBV11-2 | few
CSARRSGTGNTEAFF | TGCAGTGCTAGACGTTCCGGGACAGGGAACACTGAAGCTTTCTTT | TRBD1 | 15 | TRBJ1-1 | TRBV20-1 | .
CASSPSGGSGYTF | TGTGCCAGCAGCCCCTCAGGGGGTAGCGGCTACACCTTC | TRBD1 | 13 | TRBJ1-2 | TRBV27 | few
CASSSHEWELFF | TGTGCCAGCAGCTCACACGAATGGGAGCTGTTTTTT | . | 12 | TRBJ2-2 | TRBV11-2 | few
CASSRGQGPYEQYF | TGCGCCAGCAGCCGGGGACAGGGGCCCTACGAGCAGTACTTC | TRBD1 | 14 | TRBJ2-7 | TRBV4-1 | few
CASSFSRSGYHGYTF | TGTGCCAGCAGTTTTTCACGGTCAGGGTATCATGGCTACACCTTC | . | 15 | TRBJ1-2 | TRBV27 | .